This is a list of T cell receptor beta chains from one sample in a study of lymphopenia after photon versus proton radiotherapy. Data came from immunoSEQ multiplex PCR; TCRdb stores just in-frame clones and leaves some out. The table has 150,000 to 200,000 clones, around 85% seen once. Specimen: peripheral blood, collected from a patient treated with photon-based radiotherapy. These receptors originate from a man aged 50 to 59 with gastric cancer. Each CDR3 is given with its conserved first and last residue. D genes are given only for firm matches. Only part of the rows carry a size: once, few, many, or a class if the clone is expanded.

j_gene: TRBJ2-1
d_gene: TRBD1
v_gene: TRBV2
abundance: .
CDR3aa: CASTGTGIIRVNEQFF
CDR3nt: TGTGCCAGCACCGGGACAGGGATAATAAGGGTGAATGAGCAGTTCTTC

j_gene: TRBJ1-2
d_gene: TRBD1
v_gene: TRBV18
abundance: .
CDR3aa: CASSPVLSQGSYGYTF
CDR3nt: TGTGCCAGCTCACCAGTACTTTCACAGGGGTCCTACGGCTACACCTTC

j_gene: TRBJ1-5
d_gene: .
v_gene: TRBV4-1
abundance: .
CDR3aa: CASSQVTAGPQHF
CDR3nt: TGCGCCAGCAGCCAAGTCACGGCTGGGCCCCAGCATTTT

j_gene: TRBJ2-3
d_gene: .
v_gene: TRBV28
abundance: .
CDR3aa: CASSFRQGTDTQYF
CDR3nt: TGTGCCAGCAGTTTTCGCCAGGGAACAGATACGCAGTATTTT

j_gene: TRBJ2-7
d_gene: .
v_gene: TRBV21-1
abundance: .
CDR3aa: CASSKGPAPYYEQYF
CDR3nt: TGTGCCAGCAGCAAGGGGCCGGCCCCGTACTACGAGCAGTACTTC

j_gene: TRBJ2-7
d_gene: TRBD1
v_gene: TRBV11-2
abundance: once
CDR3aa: CASSGISGTGGGQYF
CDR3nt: TGTGCCAGCAGCGGTATCTCCGGGACAGGGGGCGGGCAGTACTTC

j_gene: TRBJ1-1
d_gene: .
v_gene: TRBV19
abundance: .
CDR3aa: CASSIFRESEAFF
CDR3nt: TGTGCCAGTAGTATTTTTCGGGAATCTGAAGCTTTCTTT

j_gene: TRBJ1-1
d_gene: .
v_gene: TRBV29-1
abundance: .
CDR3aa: CSAFTGNTEAFF
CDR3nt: TGCAGCGCTTTTACAGGGAACACTGAAGCTTTCTTT

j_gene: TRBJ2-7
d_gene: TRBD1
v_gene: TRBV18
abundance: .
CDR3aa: CASSPGGTGGYEQYF
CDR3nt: TGTGCCAGCTCTCCGGGAGGGACAGGGGGCTACGAGCAGTACTTC

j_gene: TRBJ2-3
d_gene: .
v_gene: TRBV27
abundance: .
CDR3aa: CASSLSRPSTDTQYF
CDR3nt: TGTGCCAGCAGTTTATCGAGGCCGAGCACAGATACGCAGTATTTT

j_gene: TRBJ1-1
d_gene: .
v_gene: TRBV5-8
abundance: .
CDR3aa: CASSLGRLNTEAFF
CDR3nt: TGTGCCAGCAGCTTGGGACGGCTGAACACTGAAGCTTTCTTT

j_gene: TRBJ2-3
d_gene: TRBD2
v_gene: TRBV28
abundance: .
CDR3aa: CASSVVLAGSTDTQYF
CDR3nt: TGTGCCAGCAGTGTGGTACTAGCGGGATCCACAGATACGCAGTATTTT

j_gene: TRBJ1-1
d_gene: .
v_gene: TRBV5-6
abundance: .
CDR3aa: CASSSGANTEAFF
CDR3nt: TGTGCCAGCAGCTCAGGGGCGAACACTGAAGCTTTCTTT

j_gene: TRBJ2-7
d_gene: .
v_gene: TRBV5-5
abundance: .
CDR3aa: CASSLPDSSYEQYF
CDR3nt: TGTGCCAGCAGCTTGCCCGACAGCTCCTACGAGCAGTACTTC

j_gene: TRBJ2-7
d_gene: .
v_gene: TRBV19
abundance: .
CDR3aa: CASSIGLHSYEQYF
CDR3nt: TGTGCCAGTAGTATAGGACTACACTCCTACGAGCAGTACTTC

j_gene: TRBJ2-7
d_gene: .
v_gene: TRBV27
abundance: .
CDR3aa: CASRTYGQNSYEQYF
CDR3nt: TGTGCCAGCAGGACATACGGACAGAACTCCTACGAGCAGTACTTC

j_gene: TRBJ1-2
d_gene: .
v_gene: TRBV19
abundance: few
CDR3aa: CASSILHGTGYTF
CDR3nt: TGTGCCAGTAGTATTCTTCACGGTACGGGCTACACCTTC

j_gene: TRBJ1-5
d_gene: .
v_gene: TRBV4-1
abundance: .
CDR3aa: CASSPANLFNSNQPQHF
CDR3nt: TGCGCCAGCAGCCCAGCTAACCTGTTCAATAGCAATCAGCCCCAGCATTTT

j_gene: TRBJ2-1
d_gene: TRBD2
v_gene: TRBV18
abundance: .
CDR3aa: CASSTATSQYNEQFF
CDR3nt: TGTGCCAGCTCAACAGCGACTAGCCAGTACAATGAGCAGTTCTTC

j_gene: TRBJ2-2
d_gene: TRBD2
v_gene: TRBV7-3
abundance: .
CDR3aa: CASSSGTSGTNTGELFF
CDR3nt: TGTGCCAGCAGCTCCGGGACTAGCGGGACGAACACCGGGGAGCTGTTTTTT

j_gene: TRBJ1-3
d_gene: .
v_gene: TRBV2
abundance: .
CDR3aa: CASSAEGAGNTIYF
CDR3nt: TGTGCCAGCAGTGCGGAGGGAGCAGGAAACACCATATATTTT

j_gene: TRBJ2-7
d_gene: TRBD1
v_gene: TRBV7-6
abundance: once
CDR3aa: CASSFWTGDEQYF
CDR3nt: TGTGCCAGCAGCTTCTGGACAGGGGACGAGCAGTACTTC

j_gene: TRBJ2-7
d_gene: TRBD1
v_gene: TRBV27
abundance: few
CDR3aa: CASSRDRDYEQYF
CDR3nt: TGTGCCAGCAGTAGAGACAGGGACTACGAGCAGTACTTC

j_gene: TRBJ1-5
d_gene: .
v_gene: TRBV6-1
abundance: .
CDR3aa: CASSEASNQPQHF
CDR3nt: TGTGCCAGCAGTGAGGCTAGCAATCAGCCCCAGCATTTT

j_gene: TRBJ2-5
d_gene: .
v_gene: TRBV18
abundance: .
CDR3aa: CASSPGLGLQETQYF
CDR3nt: TGTGCCAGCTCACCAGGCCTAGGGCTGCAAGAGACCCAGTACTTC

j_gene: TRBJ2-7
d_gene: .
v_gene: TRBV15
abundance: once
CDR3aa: CATSKSGQGTEQYF
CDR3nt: TGTGCCACCAGCAAATCGGGTCAGGGGACTGAGCAGTACTTC

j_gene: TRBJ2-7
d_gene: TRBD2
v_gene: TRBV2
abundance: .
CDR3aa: CASSEGGSAYEQYF
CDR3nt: TGTGCCAGCAGTGAGGGGGGGAGTGCCTACGAGCAGTACTTC

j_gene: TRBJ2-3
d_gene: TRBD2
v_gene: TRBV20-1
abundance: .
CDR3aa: CSARSSGVQYF
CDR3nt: TGCAGTGCTAGAAGCAGCGGGGTCCAGTATTTT

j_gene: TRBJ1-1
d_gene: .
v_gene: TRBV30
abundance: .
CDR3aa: CAWSLGPLNTEAFF
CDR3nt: TGTGCCTGGAGTCTGGGACCTTTAAACACTGAAGCTTTCTTT

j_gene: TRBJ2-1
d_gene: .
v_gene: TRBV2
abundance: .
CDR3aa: CASSARGYNEQFF
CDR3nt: TGTGCCAGCAGTGCGAGGGGTTACAATGAGCAGTTCTTC

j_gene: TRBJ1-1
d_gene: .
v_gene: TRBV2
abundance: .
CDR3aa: CASSPNQGLLTEAFF
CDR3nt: TGTGCCAGCAGCCCCAACCAGGGTCTATTGACTGAAGCTTTCTTT

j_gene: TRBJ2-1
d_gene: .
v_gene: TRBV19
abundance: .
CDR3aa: CASSMGIYNEQFF
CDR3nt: TGTGCCAGTAGTATGGGGATTTACAATGAGCAGTTCTTC

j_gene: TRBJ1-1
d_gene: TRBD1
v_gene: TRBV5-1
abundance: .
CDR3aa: CASSLETGVNTEAFF
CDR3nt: TGCGCCAGCAGCTTGGAAACAGGGGTGAACACTGAAGCTTTCTTT

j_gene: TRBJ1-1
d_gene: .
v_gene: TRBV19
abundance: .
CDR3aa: CATTLQEAATEAFF
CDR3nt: TGTGCCACTACATTACAGGAGGCCGCCACTGAAGCTTTCTTT

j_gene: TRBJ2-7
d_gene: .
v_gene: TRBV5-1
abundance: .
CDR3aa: CASSGGHLSYEQYF
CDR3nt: TGCGCCAGCAGCGGGGGACACCTCTCCTACGAGCAGTACTTC

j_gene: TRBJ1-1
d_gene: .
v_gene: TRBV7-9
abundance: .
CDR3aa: CASSPGGSLNTEAFF
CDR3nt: TGTGCCAGCAGCCCCGGTGGGTCCTTGAACACTGAAGCTTTCTTT

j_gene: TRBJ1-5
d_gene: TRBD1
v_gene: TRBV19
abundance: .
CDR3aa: CASSAKWDRVQPQHF
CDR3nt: TGTGCCAGTAGTGCCAAATGGGACAGGGTGCAGCCCCAGCATTTT

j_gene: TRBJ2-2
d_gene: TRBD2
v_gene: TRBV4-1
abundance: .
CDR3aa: CASSLRTSGRRDTGELFF
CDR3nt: TGCGCCAGCAGCCTAAGGACTAGCGGGAGAAGGGACACCGGGGAGCTGTTTTTT

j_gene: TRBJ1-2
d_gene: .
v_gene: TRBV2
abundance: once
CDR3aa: CASSVTPSNYGYTF
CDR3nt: TGTGCCAGCAGTGTGACACCATCTAACTATGGCTACACCTTC

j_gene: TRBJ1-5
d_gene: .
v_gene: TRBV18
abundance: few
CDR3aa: CASSEASSNQPQHF
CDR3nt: TGTGCCAGCTCGGAGGCGAGTAGCAATCAGCCCCAGCATTTT

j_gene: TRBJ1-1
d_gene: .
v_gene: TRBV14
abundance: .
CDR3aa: CASSRRWGFNTEAFF
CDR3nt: TGTGCCAGCAGCCGGCGGTGGGGTTTTAACACTGAAGCTTTCTTT

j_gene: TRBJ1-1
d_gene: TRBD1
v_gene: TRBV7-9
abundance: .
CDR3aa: CASSPRGVGQGTNTEAFF
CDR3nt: TGTGCCAGCAGCCCTCGAGGTGTGGGACAGGGAACGAACACTGAAGCTTTCTTT

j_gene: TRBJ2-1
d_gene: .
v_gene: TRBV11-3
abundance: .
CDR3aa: CASSFDNEQFF
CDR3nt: TGTGCCAGCAGCTTCGACAATGAGCAGTTCTTC

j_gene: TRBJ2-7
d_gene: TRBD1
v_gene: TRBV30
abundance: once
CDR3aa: CAWSVGQSYEQYF
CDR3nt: TGTGCCTGGAGTGTGGGACAGTCCTACGAGCAGTACTTC

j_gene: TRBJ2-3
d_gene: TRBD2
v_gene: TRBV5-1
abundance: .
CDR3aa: CASSLGTSGSRTDTQYF
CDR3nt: TGCGCCAGCAGCCTCGGGACTAGCGGGAGTCGCACAGATACGCAGTATTTT

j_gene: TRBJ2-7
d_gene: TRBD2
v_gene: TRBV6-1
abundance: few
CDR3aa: CASSEGTSGAPYEQYF
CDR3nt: TGTGCCAGCAGTGAAGGGACTAGCGGGGCACCCTACGAGCAGTACTTC

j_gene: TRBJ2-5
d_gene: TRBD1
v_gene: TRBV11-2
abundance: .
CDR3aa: CASSPGTGAAQAQYF
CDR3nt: TGTGCCAGCAGCCCGGGGACAGGGGCCGCCCAAGCCCAGTACTTC

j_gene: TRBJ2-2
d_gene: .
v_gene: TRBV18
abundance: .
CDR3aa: CASSPPDGGGNTGELFF
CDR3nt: TGTGCCAGCTCACCTCCCGATGGTGGCGGGAACACCGGGGAGCTGTTTTTT

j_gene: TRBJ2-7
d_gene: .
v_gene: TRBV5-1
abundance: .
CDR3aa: CASSWGRVYEQYF
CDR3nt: TGCGCCAGCAGTTGGGGGAGAGTCTACGAGCAGTACTTC

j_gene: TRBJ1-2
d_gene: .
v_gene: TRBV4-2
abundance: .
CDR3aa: CASSSDTGLWGYTF
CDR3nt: TGTGCCAGCAGCTCTGACACGGGGCTGTGGGGCTACACCTTC

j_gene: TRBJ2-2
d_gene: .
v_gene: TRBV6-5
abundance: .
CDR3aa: CASSYSRQVTGELFF
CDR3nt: TGTGCCAGCAGTTACTCGCGGCAGGTCACCGGGGAGCTGTTTTTT

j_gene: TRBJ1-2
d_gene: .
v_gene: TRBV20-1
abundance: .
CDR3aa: CSARVSGYTF
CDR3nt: TGCAGTGCTAGAGTATCGGGCTACACCTTC

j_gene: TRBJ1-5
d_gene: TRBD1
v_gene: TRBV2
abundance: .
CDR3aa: CASRGTGNQPQHF
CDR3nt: TGTGCCAGCAGAGGGACAGGGAATCAGCCCCAGCATTTT

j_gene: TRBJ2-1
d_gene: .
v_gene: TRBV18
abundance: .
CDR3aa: CASSLRESFNEQFF
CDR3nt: TGTGCCAGCTCATTACGGGAGTCCTTCAATGAGCAGTTCTTC

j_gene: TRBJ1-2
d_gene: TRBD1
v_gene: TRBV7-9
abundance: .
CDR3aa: CASSLEGQGRNGYTF
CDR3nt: TGTGCCAGCAGCTTAGAGGGACAGGGGAGGAATGGCTACACCTTC

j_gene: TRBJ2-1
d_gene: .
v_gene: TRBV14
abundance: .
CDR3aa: CASSRMTTPYNEQFF
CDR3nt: TGTGCCAGCAGCCGAATGACTACCCCCTACAATGAGCAGTTCTTC

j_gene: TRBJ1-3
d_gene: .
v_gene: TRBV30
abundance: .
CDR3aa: CAWRQDSGNTIYF
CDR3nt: TGTGCCTGGAGGCAGGACTCTGGAAACACCATATATTTT